The entry below describes one T cell receptor beta chain. The target antigen is unknown. V was clipped by 7 bases and J by 1 base; unmatched bases: 6. Germline loops: CDR1 LGHDT, CDR2 YNNKEL (reference sequence). The CDR3 length is 16 residues. Unique molecular identifiers were built into the TCRbeta library. In TCRdb, the PCR reads were re-called with MiXCR into one record per CDR3 protein. The sample holds about 580,000 distinct CDR3 sequences, 25% to 30% seen once. This entry is derived from a study of T-cell reconstitution after alpha-beta-depleted transplantation in children. Study outcomes and limitations: Surviving recipient T cells and intrathymic progenitors accounted for some patients' high TCRbeta diversity at day 60.

The source is a boy younger than two with Wiskott-Aldrich syndrome, due to receive a stem cell transplant. The material sequenced was PBMCs, taken before TCRalphabeta/CD19-depleted stem cell transplant. The rearrangement links TRBV3-1 to TRBJ2-3; 12 nucleotides line up with TRBD2. The CDR3 spells CASNSRLAGGTDTQYF. DNA for the CDR3: TGTGCCAGCAACTCAAGACTAGCGGGAGGCACAGATACGCAGTATTTT.